The rows below give T cell receptor beta chains drawn from one sample of a study of cytomegalovirus exposure and HLA in healthy donors. Produced via immunoSEQ multiplex PCR; TCRdb's table is partial and in-frame only. The sample lists some 150,000 clones; around 82% were seen once. The source material was PBMCs. These receptors were collected from a man aged 35-49 years in good health and CMV-seropositive. Both conserved end residues are part of each CDR3. D genes are given only for firm matches. Clone size is given for some rows only: seen once, a few or many times, or a class if the clone is expanded.

size: NA; V: TRBV7-8; D: TRBD1; J: TRBJ2-7; CDR3: CASSLRLGQGSAEQYF; DNA: TGTGCCAGCAGCTTAAGGCTGGGACAGGGATCGGCCGAGCAGTACTTC
size: NA; V: TRBV11-3; D: NA; J: TRBJ1-1; CDR3: CASSLSGKAGTEAFF; DNA: TGTGCCAGCAGCTTAAGTGGGAAGGCGGGCACTGAAGCTTTCTTT
size: NA; V: TRBV7-6; D: TRBD2; J: TRBJ2-3; CDR3: CASSLNPTSGSTDTQYF; DNA: TGTGCCAGCAGCTTAAACCCGACTAGCGGGAGCACAGATACGCAGTATTTT
size: NA; V: TRBV5-4; D: TRBD1; J: TRBJ1-2; CDR3: CASRKVGQGGDYGYTF; DNA: TGTGCCAGCAGGAAGGTGGGACAGGGAGGCGACTATGGCTACACCTTC
size: NA; V: TRBV27; D: TRBD1; J: TRBJ2-7; CDR3: CASSYSGTGNEQYF; DNA: TGTGCCAGCAGTTACTCCGGGACAGGGAACGAGCAGTACTTC
size: NA; V: TRBV5-1; D: NA; J: TRBJ2-7; CDR3: CASSRAIPTGPFYEQYF; DNA: TGCGCCAGCAGCCGAGCTATCCCGACAGGACCATTCTACGAGCAGTACTTC
size: once; V: TRBV15; D: TRBD2; J: TRBJ2-7; CDR3: CATSRDRSGAYEQYF; DNA: TGTGCCACCAGCAGAGATCGGAGCGGGGCTTACGAGCAGTACTTC
size: NA; V: TRBV5-4; D: TRBD2; J: TRBJ2-1; CDR3: CASSLRAGGHNEQFF; DNA: TGTGCCAGCAGCTTGAGGGCGGGGGGGCATAATGAGCAGTTCTTC
size: NA; V: TRBV5-4; D: TRBD2; J: TRBJ2-1; CDR3: CASSRRLAGGAAEQFF; DNA: TGTGCCAGCAGCCGACGACTAGCGGGGGGAGCAGCTGAGCAGTTCTTC
size: few; V: TRBV19; D: TRBD1; J: TRBJ1-5; CDR3: CASSIRGRGNQPQHF; DNA: TGTGCCAGTAGTATAAGGGGGCGCGGCAATCAGCCCCAGCATTTT
size: NA; V: TRBV15; D: TRBD1; J: TRBJ2-1; CDR3: CATSYRQGNEQFF; DNA: TGTGCCACCAGTTACCGACAGGGCAATGAGCAGTTCTTC
size: NA; V: TRBV7-9; D: TRBD2; J: TRBJ2-5; CDR3: CASSLGLAGGQETQYF; DNA: TGTGCCAGCAGCTTAGGACTAGCGGGGGGGCAAGAGACCCAGTACTTC
size: few; V: TRBV9; D: NA; J: TRBJ1-1; CDR3: CASSVGRGNTEAFF; DNA: TGTGCCAGCAGCGTAGGAAGGGGAAACACTGAAGCTTTCTTT
size: NA; V: TRBV5-1; D: NA; J: TRBJ2-5; CDR3: CASSLGWTVQETQYF; DNA: TGCGCCAGCAGCTTAGGGTGGACAGTTCAAGAGACCCAGTACTTC
size: NA; V: TRBV7-2; D: NA; J: TRBJ2-1; CDR3: CASSAQGNEQFF; DNA: TGTGCCAGCAGCGCGCAGGGTAATGAGCAGTTCTTC
size: NA; V: TRBV9; D: NA; J: TRBJ1-6; CDR3: CASSPWSSYNSPLHF; DNA: TGTGCCAGCAGCCCCTGGAGCTCCTATAATTCACCCCTCCACTTT
size: NA; V: TRBV5-4; D: TRBD2; J: TRBJ2-1; CDR3: CASRNLAGGEQFF; DNA: TGTGCCAGCAGAAATCTAGCGGGAGGTGAGCAGTTCTTC